Sequencing of this T cell receptor beta chain was carried out in a study of response to subunit inactivated influenza vaccine. This clonotype was observed a handful of times. Its cognate antigen is unknown. Germline CDR1 is SGDLS and CDR2 is YYNGEE. The CDR3 totals 16 residues. The V and J ends lost 0 bases and 7 bases, in that order; junction bases with no gene match: 7. Overall study results and limits: Authors suggested seasonal influenza vaccinations each recruit few new T cells.

TCRdb re-derived calls from the RT-PCR reads in MiXCR, one entry per CDR3 protein. The sample lists a few hundred thousand distinct CDR3 sequences, approximately 7.8% occurring once. The sample in question was PBMCs from blood, obtained less than 30 months after vaccination. The V call is TRBV9, the J call TRBJ2-1; TRBD2 aligns across 10 bases. The TCR originated in a man aged 45 to 70 who received an inactivated influenza vaccine. In DNA, the CDR3 is TGTGCCAGCAGCGTAGAGCCAGCGGGAGGGCCGAATGAGCAGTTCTTC. Its protein is CASSVEPAGGPNEQFF.